This T cell receptor beta chain was recorded in a study of shared clonotypes between healthy human individuals. The germline CDR1 and CDR2 sequences are SGHRS and YFSETQ. Unmatched junction bases numbered 17, after V lost 4 bases and J lost 3 bases. This CDR3 has 19 residues. Method: immunoSEQ multiplex PCR; TCRdb's copy keeps in-frame clones and lacks some. This table holds about 1 million clones, 60% to 80% found once. The source material was memory CD4+ T cells sorted from blood. Indicated subset: CD45RA-negative fraction. The V and J genes are TRBV5-1 and TRBJ2-7; 12 nucleotides agree with TRBD2. This TCR was recovered from a man younger than 30 in good health. CDR3 protein: CASSPISGLAGKRNYEQYF. The CDR3 DNA reads TGCGCCAGCAGCCCAATCTCGGGACTAGCGGGCAAACGAAACTACGAGCAGTACTTC. The variable domain in full, with the rest retrieved from reference TRBV5-1 and TRBJ2-7, is KAGVTQTPRYLIKTRGQQVTLSCSPISGHRSVSWYQQTPGQGLQFLFEYFSETQRNKGNFPGRFSGRQFSNSRSEMNVSTLELGDSALYLCASSPISGLAGKRNYEQYFGPGTRLTVT.